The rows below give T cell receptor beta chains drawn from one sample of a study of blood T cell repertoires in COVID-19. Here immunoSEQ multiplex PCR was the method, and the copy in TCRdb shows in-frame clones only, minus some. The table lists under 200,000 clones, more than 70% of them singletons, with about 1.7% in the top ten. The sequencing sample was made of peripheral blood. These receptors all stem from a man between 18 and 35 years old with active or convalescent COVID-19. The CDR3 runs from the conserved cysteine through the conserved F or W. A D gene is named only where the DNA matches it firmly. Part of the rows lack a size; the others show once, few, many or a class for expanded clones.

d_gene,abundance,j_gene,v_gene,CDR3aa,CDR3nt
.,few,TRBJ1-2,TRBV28,CASSLVQNYGYTF,TGTGCCAGCAGTTTAGTACAGAACTATGGCTACACCTTC
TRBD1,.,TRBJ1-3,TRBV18,CASSSDRGGNTIYF,TGTGCCAGCTCATCGGACAGGGGAGGAAACACCATATATTTT
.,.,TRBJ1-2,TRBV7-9,CASSLRGGYGYTF,TGTGCCAGCAGCTTACGGGGGGGCTATGGCTACACCTTC
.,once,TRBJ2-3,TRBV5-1,CASSAYQGGIGTDTQYF,TGCGCCAGCAGCGCGTACCAAGGGGGAATAGGCACAGATACGCAGTATTTT
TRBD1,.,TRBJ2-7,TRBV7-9,CASSSRQGGEQYF,TGTGCCAGCAGCTCAAGACAGGGCGGTGAGCAGTACTTC
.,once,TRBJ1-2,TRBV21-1,CASSKLGNCRTPKFTYGYTF,TGTGCCAGCAGCAAACTGGGAAATTGCCGGACACCCAAATTCACCTATGGCTACACCTTC
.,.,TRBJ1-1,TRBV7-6,CASSRSRNTEAFF,TGTGCCAGCAGCCGAAGTAGGAACACTGAAGCTTTCTTT
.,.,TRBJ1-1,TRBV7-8,CASSWTVNTEAFF,TGTGCCAGCAGCTGGACAGTGAACACTGAAGCTTTCTTT
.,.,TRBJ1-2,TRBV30,CAWSASYGYTF,TGTGCCTGGAGTGCTTCTTATGGCTACACCTTC
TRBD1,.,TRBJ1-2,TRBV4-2,CASSQDRGRLSSGGYTF,TGTGCCAGCAGCCAAGACAGGGGGCGTCTTTCCTCGGGGGGCTACACCTTC
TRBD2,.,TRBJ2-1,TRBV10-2,CASTLAGEYNEQFF,TGCGCCAGCACCTTAGCGGGGGAGTACAATGAGCAGTTCTTC
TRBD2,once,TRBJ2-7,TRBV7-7,CASSLGLAGNYEQYF,TGTGCTAGCAGCTTAGGACTAGCGGGAAATTACGAGCAGTACTTC
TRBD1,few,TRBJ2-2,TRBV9,CASSVGTGFGTGELFF,TGTGCCAGCAGCGTCGGGACAGGGTTCGGGACCGGGGAGCTGTTTTTT
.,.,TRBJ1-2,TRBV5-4,CASSLQGVNGYTF,TGTGCCAGCAGCCTACAAGGGGTGAATGGCTACACCTTC
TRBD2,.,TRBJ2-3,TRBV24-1,CATSDTSGGGDTQYF,TGTGCCACCAGTGATACTAGCGGGGGCGGAGATACGCAGTATTTT
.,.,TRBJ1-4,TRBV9,CASSLQGQTNEKLFF,TGTGCCAGCAGCCTACAGGGACAAACTAATGAAAAACTGTTTTTT
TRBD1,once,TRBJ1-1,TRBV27,CASSSGQGAAEAFF,TGTGCCAGCAGTTCCGGACAGGGGGCGGCTGAAGCTTTCTTT
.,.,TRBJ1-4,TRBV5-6,CASSLDSGVFEKLFF,TGTGCCAGCAGCTTGGATTCAGGGGTGTTTGAAAAACTGTTTTTT
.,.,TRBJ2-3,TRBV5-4,CASSLLGGSTDTQYF,TGTGCCAGCAGCTTGTTGGGCGGGAGCACAGATACGCAGTATTTT
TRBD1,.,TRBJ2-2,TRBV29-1,CSVGTAKNTGELFF,TGCAGCGTGGGGACAGCCAAGAACACCGGGGAGCTGTTTTTT
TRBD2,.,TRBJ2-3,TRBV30,CAWTGTSGSWDTQYF,TGTGCCTGGACCGGGACTAGCGGGAGTTGGGATACGCAGTATTTT
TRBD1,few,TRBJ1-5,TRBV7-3,CASSTGDSNQPQHF,TGTGCCAGCAGCACAGGGGATAGCAATCAGCCCCAGCATTTT
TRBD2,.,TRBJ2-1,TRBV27,CASSLTGTSLYNEQFF,TGTGCCAGCAGTTTGACCGGGACTAGCCTATACAATGAGCAGTTCTTC
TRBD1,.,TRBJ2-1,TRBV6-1,CASSPRDRGQEQFF,TGTGCCAGCAGCCCCCGGGACAGGGGGCAAGAACAGTTCTTC
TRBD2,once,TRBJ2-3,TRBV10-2,CASSESGTSWNTQYF,TGCGCCAGCAGTGAGTCAGGGACTAGTTGGAATACGCAGTATTTT
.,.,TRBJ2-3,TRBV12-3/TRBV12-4,CASSQHQMDTQYF,TGTGCCAGCAGCCAACACCAAATGGATACGCAGTATTTT
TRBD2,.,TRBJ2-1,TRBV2,CASSLRTSGGPYNEQFF,TGTGCCAGCAGTCTCAGGACTAGCGGGGGCCCCTACAATGAGCAGTTCTTC
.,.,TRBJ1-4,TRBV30,CAWRDPGEKLFF,TGTGCCTGGAGGGACCCAGGGGAAAAACTGTTTTTT
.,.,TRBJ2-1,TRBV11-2,CASSRRGAGYNEQFF,TGTGCCAGCAGTCGCCGGGGGGCCGGGTACAATGAGCAGTTCTTC
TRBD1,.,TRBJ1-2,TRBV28,CASSLVTGDNYGYTF,TGTGCCAGCAGTTTAGTGACAGGGGATAACTATGGCTACACCTTC
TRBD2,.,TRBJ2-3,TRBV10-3,CAISEKLAGGPDTQYF,TGTGCCATCAGTGAGAAACTAGCGGGGGGCCCAGATACGCAGTATTTT
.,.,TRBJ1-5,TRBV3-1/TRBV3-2,CASSQDIYSNQPQHF,TGTGCCAGCAGCCAAGACATCTATAGCAATCAGCCCCAGCATTTT
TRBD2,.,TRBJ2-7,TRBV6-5,CASSYGLAGINEQYF,TGTGCCAGCAGTTACGGACTAGCGGGAATCAACGAGCAGTACTTC
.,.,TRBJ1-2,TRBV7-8,CASSPDSNYGYTF,TGTGCCAGCAGCCCGGACAGTAACTATGGCTACACCTTC
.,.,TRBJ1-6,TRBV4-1,CASSQVQSGHSPLHF,TGCGCCAGCAGCCAAGTCCAGTCTGGGCATTCACCCCTCCACTTT
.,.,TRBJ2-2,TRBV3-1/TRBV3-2,CASSHLWAGSNTGELFF,TGTGCCAGCAGCCATCTTTGGGCGGGATCGAACACCGGGGAGCTGTTTTTT
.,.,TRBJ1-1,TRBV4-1,CASSRQTGNTEAFF,TGCGCCAGCAGCCGACAAACAGGGAACACTGAAGCTTTCTTT
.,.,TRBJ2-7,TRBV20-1,CSALHEQYF,TGCAGTGCACTGCACGAGCAGTACTTC
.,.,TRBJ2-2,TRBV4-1,CASSQVLRLRGRRNTGELFF,TGCGCCAGCAGCCAAGTGTTAAGATTGCGTGGGAGGAGGAACACCGGGGAGCTGTTTTTT
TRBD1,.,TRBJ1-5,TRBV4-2,CASGGGTGVNQPQHF,TGTGCCAGCGGAGGGGGGACAGGGGTAAATCAGCCCCAGCATTTT
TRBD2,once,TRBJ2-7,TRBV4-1,CASSPRERGTYEQYF,TGCGCCAGCAGCCCCCGAGAGCGGGGAACCTACGAGCAGTACTTC
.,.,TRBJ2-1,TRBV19,CASSSGAYNEQFF,TGTGCCAGTAGTAGCGGGGCCTACAATGAGCAGTTCTTC
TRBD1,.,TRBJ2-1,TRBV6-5,CASSSTGQGVNEQFF,TGTGCCAGCAGTTCCACGGGACAGGGTGTCAATGAGCAGTTCTTC
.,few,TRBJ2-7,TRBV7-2,CASSLGLHSYEQYF,TGTGCCAGCAGCCTGGGACTTCACTCCTACGAGCAGTACTTC
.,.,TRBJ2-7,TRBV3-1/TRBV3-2,CASSQDVSSAAYEQYF,TGTGCCAGCAGCCAAGACGTGTCTAGCGCGGCCTACGAGCAGTACTTC
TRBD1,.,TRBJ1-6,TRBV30,CAWSPSGQSNSPLHF,TGTGCCTGGAGTCCGTCGGGACAGAGTAATTCACCCCTCCACTTT
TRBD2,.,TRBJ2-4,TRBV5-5,CASSVPSGGTDIQYF,TGTGCCAGCAGCGTTCCTAGCGGGGGGACGGACATTCAGTACTTC